This T cell receptor (beta chain) was observed in a study of cytomegalovirus exposure and HLA in healthy donors. For the study at large: In a previous analysis, approximately 110 million unique TCR beta sequences were found from about 190 million T cells.

The PCR used 60 Vbeta and 13 Jbeta primers. TCRdb keeps only in-frame clones here, not all; method: immunoSEQ multiplex PCR. The table includes under 200,000 clones, roughly 76% detected once. Details on this clone: Its antigen is as yet unknown.

Whole-study results and caveats: In an earlier analysis, most TCR beta V segments were productive about 87% or about 30% of the time. HLA alleles showed associations with 15,000 to 20,000 TCR beta sequences in a later analysis, at a 0.05 false discovery rate.

V gave up 4 bases and J gave up 3 bases, with 10 bases separating them. CDR3 size: 13 residues. Per the germline V gene, CDR1 is SGDLS and CDR2 is YYNGEE. The chain recombines TRBV9 with TRBJ1-1; no definite D call. Source material: PBMCs. This sequence originates from a woman aged 50 to 65 in good health and CMV-seronegative. This CDR3 is CASSSPGDTEAFF. The CDR3 coding sequence is TGTGCCAGCAGCTCCCCCGGTGACACTGAAGCTTTCTTT. Full variable domain (remainder filled in from reference TRBV9 and TRBJ1-1): DSGVTQTPKHLITATGQRVTLRCSPRSGDLSVYWYQQSLDQGLQFLIQYYNGEERAKGNILERFSAQQFPDLHSELNLSSLELGDSALYFCASSSPGDTEAFFGQGTRLTVV.